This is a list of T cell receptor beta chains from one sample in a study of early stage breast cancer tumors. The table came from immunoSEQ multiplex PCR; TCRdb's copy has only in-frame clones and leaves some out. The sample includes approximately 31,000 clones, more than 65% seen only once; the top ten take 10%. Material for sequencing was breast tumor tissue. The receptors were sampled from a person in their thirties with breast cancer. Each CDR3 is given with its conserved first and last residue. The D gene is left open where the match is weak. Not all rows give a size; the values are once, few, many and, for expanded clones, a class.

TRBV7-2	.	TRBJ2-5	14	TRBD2	CASSKGLTPQTQYF	TGTGCCAGCAGCAAGGGACTAACCCCCCAGACCCAGTACTTC
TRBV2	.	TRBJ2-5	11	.	CASSDFETQYF	TGTGCCAGCAGTGATTTTGAGACCCAGTACTTC
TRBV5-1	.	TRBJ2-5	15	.	CASSLGADFPETQYF	TGCGCCAGCAGCCTGGGAGCCGATTTCCCAGAGACCCAGTACTTC
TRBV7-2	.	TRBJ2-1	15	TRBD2	CASSFPTSGSNEQFF	TGTGCCAGCAGCTTTCCGACTAGCGGGAGCAATGAGCAGTTCTTC
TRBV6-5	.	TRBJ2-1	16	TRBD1	CASSYSTWTGGYEQFF	TGTGCCAGCAGTTACTCGACCTGGACAGGGGGCTATGAGCAGTTCTTC
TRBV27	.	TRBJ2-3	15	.	CASSSRYLCTDTQYF	TGTGCCAGCAGTTCCAGATATTTGTGCACAGATACGCAGTATTTT
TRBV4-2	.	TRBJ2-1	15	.	CATSPGQGSLSEQFF	TGTGCCACCTCTCCGGGGCAGGGGTCACTAAGTGAGCAGTTCTTC
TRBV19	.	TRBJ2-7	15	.	CASSSPGTSSYEQYF	TGTGCCAGTAGTAGCCCAGGTACGAGCTCCTACGAGCAGTACTTC
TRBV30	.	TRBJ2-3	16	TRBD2	CAWSLGLAASTDTQYF	TGTGCCTGGAGTTTGGGACTAGCGGCTAGCACAGATACGCAGTATTTT
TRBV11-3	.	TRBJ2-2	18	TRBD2	CASSLDQGGSVRTGELFF	TGTGCCAGCAGCTTAGATCAAGGCGGGAGTGTGAGGACCGGGGAGCTGTTTTTT
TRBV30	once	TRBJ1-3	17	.	CAWSVRGGRSSGNTIYF	TGTGCCTGGAGTGTACGCGGGGGACGAAGCTCTGGAAACACCATATATTTT
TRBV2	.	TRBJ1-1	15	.	CASRKRQEGNTEAFF	TGTGCCAGCAGGAAACGACAGGAGGGGAACACTGAAGCTTTCTTT
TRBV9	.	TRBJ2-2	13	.	CASSVAYMGELFF	TGTGCCAGCAGCGTAGCTTATATGGGGGAGCTGTTTTTT
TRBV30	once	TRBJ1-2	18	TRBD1	CAWTPGPTGALPYHGYTF	TGTGCCTGGACTCCCGGGCCGACAGGGGCCTTGCCTTATCATGGCTACACCTTC
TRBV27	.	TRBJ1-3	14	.	CASSPREQRNTIYF	TGTGCCAGCAGCCCTAGGGAACAAAGAAACACCATATATTTT
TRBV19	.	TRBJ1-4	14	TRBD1	CASRQGAGDEKLFF	TGTGCCAGCAGACAGGGGGCGGGTGATGAAAAACTGTTTTTT
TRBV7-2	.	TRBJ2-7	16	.	CASSYPRLASTYEQYF	TGTGCCAGCAGCTACCCGCGCCTAGCGTCCACCTACGAGCAGTACTTC
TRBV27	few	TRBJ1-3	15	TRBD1	CASKPGQGVGNTIYF	TGTGCCAGCAAACCAGGACAGGGCGTCGGAAACACCATATATTTT
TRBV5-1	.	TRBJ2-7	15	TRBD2	CASSGASGSVYEQYF	TGCGCCAGCAGCGGTGCTAGCGGGAGTGTCTACGAGCAGTACTTC
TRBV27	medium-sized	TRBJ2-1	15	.	CASSISTVSYNEQFF	TGTGCCAGCAGTATATCCACCGTTAGCTACAATGAGCAGTTCTTC
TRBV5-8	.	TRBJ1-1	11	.	CASSPRLEAFF	TGTGCCAGCAGCCCTCGGTTGGAAGCTTTCTTT
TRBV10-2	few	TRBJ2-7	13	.	CASSESDKYEQYF	TGCGCCAGCAGTGAGTCAGACAAGTACGAGCAGTACTTC
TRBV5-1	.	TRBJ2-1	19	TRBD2	CASSFLTSGIGSSYNEQFF	TGCGCCAGCAGCTTTCTCACTAGCGGGATAGGGAGCTCCTACAATGAGCAGTTCTTC
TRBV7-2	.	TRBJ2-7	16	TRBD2	CASSNGLAGVAYEQYF	TGTGCCAGCAGCAACGGACTAGCGGGAGTTGCCTACGAGCAGTACTTC
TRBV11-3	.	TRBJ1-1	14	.	CASSLGGRNTEAFF	TGTGCCAGCAGCTTAGGAGGGAGAAACACTGAAGCTTTCTTT
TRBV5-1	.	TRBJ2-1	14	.	CASSLGVRENEQFF	TGCGCCAGCAGCTTAGGTGTGCGGGAAAATGAGCAGTTCTTC
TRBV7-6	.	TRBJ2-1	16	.	CASSLATRSSYNEQFF	TGTGCCAGCAGCTTAGCGACGAGAAGCTCCTACAATGAGCAGTTCTTC
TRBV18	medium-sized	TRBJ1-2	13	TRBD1	CASSPQGAQGYTF	TGTGCCAGCTCACCACAGGGGGCGCAGGGCTACACCTTC
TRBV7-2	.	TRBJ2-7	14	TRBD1	CASSSGQGSYEQYF	TGTGCCAGCAGCTCGGGACAGGGATCCTACGAGCAGTACTTC
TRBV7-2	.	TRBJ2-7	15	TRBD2	CASSRTSGGYGEQYF	TGTGCCAGCAGCCGGACTAGCGGAGGTTATGGTGAGCAGTACTTC
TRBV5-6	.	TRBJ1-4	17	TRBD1	CASSLQGGTGDNEKLFF	TGTGCCAGCAGCCTGCAAGGCGGGACAGGGGATAATGAAAAACTGTTTTTT
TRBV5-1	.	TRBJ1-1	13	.	CASSFQGNTEAFF	TGCGCCAGCAGCTTTCAGGGGAACACTGAAGCTTTCTTT
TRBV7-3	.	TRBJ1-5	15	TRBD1	CASSFTDRGNQPQHF	TGTGCCAGCAGCTTCACGGACAGGGGAAACCAGCCCCAGCATTTT
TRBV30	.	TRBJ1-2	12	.	CAWSQTNYGYTF	TGTGCCTGGAGCCAGACTAACTATGGCTACACCTTC
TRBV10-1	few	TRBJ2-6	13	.	CASSLSGANVLTF	TGCGCCAGCAGTCTCTCTGGGGCCAACGTCCTGACTTTC
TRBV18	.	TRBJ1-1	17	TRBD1	CASSPAWTGTGGTEAFF	TGTGCCAGCTCACCCGCCTGGACAGGTACGGGCGGCACTGAAGCTTTCTTT
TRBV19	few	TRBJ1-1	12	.	CASSRGVTEAFF	TGTGCCAGTAGCAGGGGTGTCACTGAAGCTTTCTTT
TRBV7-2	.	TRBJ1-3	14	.	CASSQSSSGNTIYF	TGTGCCAGCAGCCAATCCTCCTCTGGAAACACCATATATTTT
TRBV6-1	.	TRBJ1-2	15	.	CASRYARTAVYGYTF	TGTGCCAGCAGGTATGCCCGGACAGCCGTCTATGGCTACACCTTC
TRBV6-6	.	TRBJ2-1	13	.	CASSSSRQNEQFF	TGTGCCAGCAGTTCCTCCAGACAAAATGAGCAGTTCTTC
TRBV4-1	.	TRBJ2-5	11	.	CASSQRETQYF	TGCGCCAGCAGCCAACGAGAGACCCAGTACTTC
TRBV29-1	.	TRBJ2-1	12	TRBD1	CSGGTGWDEQFF	TGCAGCGGGGGGACAGGATGGGATGAGCAGTTCTTC
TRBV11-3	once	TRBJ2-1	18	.	CASSLDQGGTGGFNEQFF	TGTGCCAGCAGCTTAGATCAGGGAGGGACAGGAGGTTTCAATGAGCAGTTCTTC
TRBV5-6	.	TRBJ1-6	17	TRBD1	CASSLARTQGLISPLHF	TGTGCCAGCAGTCTTGCGAGGACACAGGGGTTGATTTCACCCCTCCACTTT
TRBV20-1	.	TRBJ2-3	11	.	CSANGQDTQYF	TGCAGTGCTAATGGGCAAGATACGCAGTATTTT
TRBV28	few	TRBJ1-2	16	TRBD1	CASSSLTGGAGYGYTF	TGTGCCAGCAGTTCGCTCACAGGGGGCGCAGGCTATGGCTACACCTTC
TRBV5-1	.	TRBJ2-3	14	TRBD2	CASKLAGAVDTQYF	TGCGCCAGCAAACTAGCGGGAGCGGTAGATACGCAGTATTTT